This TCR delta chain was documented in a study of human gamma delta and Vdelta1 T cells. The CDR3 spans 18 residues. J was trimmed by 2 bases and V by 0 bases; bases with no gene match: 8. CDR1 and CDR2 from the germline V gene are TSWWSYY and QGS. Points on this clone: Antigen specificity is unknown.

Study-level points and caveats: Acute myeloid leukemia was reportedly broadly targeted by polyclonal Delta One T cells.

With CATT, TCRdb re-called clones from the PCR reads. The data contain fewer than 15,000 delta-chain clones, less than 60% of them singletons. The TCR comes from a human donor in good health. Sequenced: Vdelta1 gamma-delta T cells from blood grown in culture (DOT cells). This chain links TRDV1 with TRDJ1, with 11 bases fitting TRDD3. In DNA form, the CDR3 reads TGTGCTCTTGGGGAACTGCAGAAGACTGGGGGATATACCGATAAACTCATCTTT. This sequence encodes CALGELQKTGGYTDKLIF.